The 8 T cell receptor beta chains below were found in one sample sequenced in a study of blood T cell repertoires in COVID-19. The repertoire was sequenced with immunoSEQ multiplex PCR; TCRdb's copy has only in-frame clones and lacks some. The sample includes 200,000 to 250,000 clones, roughly 85% of them seen just once. The specimen was PBMCs or T cells enriched from blood (not recorded which). The receptor set was obtained from a woman aged 50 to 65 with acute COVID-19.

CDR3 nucleotide sequence: TGTGCCAGCAGCGTACAGGGACTCTCTGGAAACACCATATATTTT. This translates into CASSVQGLSGNTIYF. The chain recombines TRBV9 with TRBJ1-3, with D possibly TRBD1 on 5 matching bases. Per the germline V gene, CDR1 is SGDLS and CDR2 is YYNGEE. V shed 1 base and J shed 0 bases, with 8 bases lying between them. This CDR3 comprises 15 residues. The variable domain in full, completed from reference TRBV9 and TRBJ1-3, reads DSGVTQTPKHLITATGQRVTLRCSPRSGDLSVYWYQQSLDQGLQFLIQYYNGEERAKGNILERFSAQQFPDLHSELNLSSLELGDSALYFCASSVQGLSGNTIYFGEGSWLTVV.

This chain links TRBV28 with TRBJ2-2; TRBD1 agrees at 10 bases. This CDR3 is 14 amino acids long. The V gene's germline CDR1 is MDHEN and CDR2 SYDVKM. V shed 8 bases and J 3 bases; nucleotides not matched to a gene: 3. The DNA for the CDR3 is TGTGCCAGCGATGGACAGGGGGACACCGGGGAGCTGTTTTTT. Its translation: CASDGQGDTGELFF.

The genes are TRBV4-2 and TRBJ2-7; 14 nucleotides line up with TRBD2. With V trimmed by 5 bases and J by 0 bases, 6 bases remained unmatched. This CDR3 contains 17 residues. CDR1 and CDR2 from the germline V gene are LGHNA and YNFKEQ. In nucleotides, the CDR3 is TGTGCCAGCAGCAAGACTAGCGGGGGGGTCAGCTCCTACGAGCAGTACTTC. Protein sequence: CASSKTSGGVSSYEQYF.

The CDR3 reads CASSDRVLATQYF. In DNA form, the CDR3 reads TGTGCCAGCAGTGACAGGGTTTTGGCGACCCAGTACTTC. The V gene is TRBV6-2 or TRBV6-3, the J gene TRBJ2-5; 7 bases fit TRBD1. Trimming took 5 bases from V and 7 from J; bases not matched to a gene: 7. The CDR3 runs to 13 residues. Germline V gene sequence: CDR1 MNHEY, CDR2 SVGEGT.

This chain connects TRBV3-1 (or the pseudogene TRBV3-2) to TRBJ1-2; D possibly corresponds to TRBD1 (6 bases). Germline V gene sequence: CDR1 LGHDT, CDR2 YNNKEL (reference sequence). V lost 5 bases and J 6 bases, leaving 13 bases between the germline ends. The CDR3 length is 13 residues. Here the CDR3 reads CASSLDRGHGYTF. CDR3 nucleotide sequence: TGTGCCAGCAGCTTGGACAGAGGTCATGGCTACACCTTC.

This clone appeared a single time. The junction departs from the called germline gene at one end, perhaps through a read error. This chain connects TRBV19 to TRBJ2-1; D ambiguous. Germline V lookup: CDR1 LNHDA, CDR2 SQIVND (reference sequence). The CDR3 loop spans 15 amino acids. CDR3 protein: CASSIGQASYNEQFF. For the CDR3, the DNA is TGCGCCAGTAGTATAGGGCAGGCCTCCTACAATGAGCAGTTCTTC.

V gene TRBV30 combines with J gene TRBJ2-5; tentatively, D is TRBD1 (6 bases). V was clipped by 5 bases and J by 1 base, with 14 bases between them. Looked up from germline, CDR1 is GTSNPN and CDR2 is SVGIG (reference sequence). The CDR3 sequence is 14 residues long. The CDR3 loop reads CAWDRGQFQETQYF. CDR3 coding DNA: TGTGCCTGGGACCGTGGACAGTTCCAAGAGACCCAGTACTTC.

This clone was detected only once. This sequence joins TRBV3-1 (or the pseudogene TRBV3-2) and TRBJ1-6; 12 bases match TRBD1. This CDR3 comprises 16 residues. Looked up from germline, CDR1 is LGHDT and CDR2 is YNNKEL (reference sequence). With 1 base clipped from V and 14 bases from J, the junction kept 9 bases outside the gene matches. The CDR3 DNA follows: TGTGCCAGCAGCCAAGTCACGGGGACAGGGGGCGATACCCTCCACTTT. Translation gives CASSQVTGTGGDTLHF.